The entry below gives a single T cell receptor beta chain sequence along with its context. Its antigen remains unknown. Indicated treatment: oral pan-JAK inhibitor, 5-10 mg twice daily. This sample is drawn from a study of CD8+ T cells in alopecia areata. Study-wide findings and caveats: The study also sequences resident alphabeta T cells of normal skin in scalp samples.

Germline values: CDR1 SNHLY, CDR2 FYNNEI. This CDR3 comprises 15 residues. With 6 bases removed from V and 4 bases from J, the gap between germline ends came to 16 bases. As the sequencing template, cDNA was produced by extracting RNA and reverse transcribing it. The table came from immunoSEQ multiplex PCR; TCRdb's copy has only in-frame clones and leaves some out. The table shows 200,000 to 250,000 clones, with 64% occurring only once. The TCR comes from a human donor with alopecia areata. Here the sequenced sample was CD4+ T cells sorted from blood, taken at week 4, from a patient treated with tofacitinib. V usage is TRBV2 and J usage is TRBJ1-5, with D possibly matching TRBD1 (6 bases). CDR3 amino acids: CASRYQTGSNQPQHF. The CDR3 DNA follows: TGTGCCAGCAGATACCAAACAGGGTCGAATCAGCCCCAGCATTTT.